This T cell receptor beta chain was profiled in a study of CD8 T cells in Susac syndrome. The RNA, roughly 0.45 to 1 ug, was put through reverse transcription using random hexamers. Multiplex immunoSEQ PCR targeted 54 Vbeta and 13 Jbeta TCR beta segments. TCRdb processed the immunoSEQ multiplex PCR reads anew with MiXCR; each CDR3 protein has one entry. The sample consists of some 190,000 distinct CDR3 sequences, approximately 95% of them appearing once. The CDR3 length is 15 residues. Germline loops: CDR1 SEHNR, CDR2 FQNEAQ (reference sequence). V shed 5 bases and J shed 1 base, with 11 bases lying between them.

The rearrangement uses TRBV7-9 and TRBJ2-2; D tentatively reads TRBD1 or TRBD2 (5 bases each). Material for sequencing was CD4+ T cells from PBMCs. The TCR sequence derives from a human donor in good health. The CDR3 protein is CASSLLGVNTGELFF. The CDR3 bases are TGTGCCAGCAGCCTCTTGGGGGTGAACACCGGGGAGCTGTTTTTT.